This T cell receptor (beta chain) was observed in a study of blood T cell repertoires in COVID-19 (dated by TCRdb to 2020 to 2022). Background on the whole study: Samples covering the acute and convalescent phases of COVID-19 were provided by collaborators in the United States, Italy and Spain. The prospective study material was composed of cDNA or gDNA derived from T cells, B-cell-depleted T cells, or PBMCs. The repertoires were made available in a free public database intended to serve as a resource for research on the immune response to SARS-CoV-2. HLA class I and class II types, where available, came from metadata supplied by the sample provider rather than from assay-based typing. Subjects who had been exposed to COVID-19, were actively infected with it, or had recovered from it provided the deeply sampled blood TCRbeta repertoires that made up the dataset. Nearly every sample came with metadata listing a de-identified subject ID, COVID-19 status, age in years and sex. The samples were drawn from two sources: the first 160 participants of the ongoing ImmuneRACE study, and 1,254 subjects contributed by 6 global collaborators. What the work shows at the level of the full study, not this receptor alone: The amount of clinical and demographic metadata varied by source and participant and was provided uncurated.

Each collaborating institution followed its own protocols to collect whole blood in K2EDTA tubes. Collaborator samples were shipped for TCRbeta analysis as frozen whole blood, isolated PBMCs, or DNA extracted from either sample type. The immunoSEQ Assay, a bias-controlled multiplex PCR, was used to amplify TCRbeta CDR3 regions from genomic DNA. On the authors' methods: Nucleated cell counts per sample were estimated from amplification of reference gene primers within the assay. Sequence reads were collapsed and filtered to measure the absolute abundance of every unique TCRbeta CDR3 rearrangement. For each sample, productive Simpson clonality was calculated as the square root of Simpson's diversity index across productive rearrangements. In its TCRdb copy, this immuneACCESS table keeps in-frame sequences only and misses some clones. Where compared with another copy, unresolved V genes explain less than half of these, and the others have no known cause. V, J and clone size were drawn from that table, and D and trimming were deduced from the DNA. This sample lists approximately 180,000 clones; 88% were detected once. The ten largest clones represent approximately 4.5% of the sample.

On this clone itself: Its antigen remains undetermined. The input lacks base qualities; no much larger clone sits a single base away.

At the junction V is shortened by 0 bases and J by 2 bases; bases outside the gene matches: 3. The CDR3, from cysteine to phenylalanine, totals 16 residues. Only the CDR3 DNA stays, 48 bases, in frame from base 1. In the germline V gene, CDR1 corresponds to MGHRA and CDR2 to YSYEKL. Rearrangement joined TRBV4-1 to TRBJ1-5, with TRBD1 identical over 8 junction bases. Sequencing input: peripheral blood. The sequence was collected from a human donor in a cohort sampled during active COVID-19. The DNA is TGCGCCAGCAGCCAAGATGGGGGACAGGGCAATCAGCCCCAGCATTTT. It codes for CASSQDGGQGNQPQHF.